The 24 T cell receptor beta chains below come from one sample, sequenced in a study of human T cells and chemical hapten exposure. Time point meaning: patch test 3, about 24 weeks after DPC sensitization. Documented treatment: therapeutic diphenylcyclopropenone sensitization with weekly scalp DPC. A single record per CDR3 protein comes from TCRdb applying MiXCR to the RACE reads. This sample has about 190,000 distinct CDR3 sequences, with under 25% found just once. This specimen consisted of whole blood, obtained in connection with sensitization to the hapten diphenylcyclopropenone (DPC). These receptors were obtained from a woman aged 40 to 49 with alopecia areata. Some clones in this sample may be carry-over from other donors' samples.

This clonotype showed up just a few times. The CDR3 DNA sequence: TGCAGCGTGGAGTCCCGTGGGACGAACACTGAAGCTTTCTTT. Translated: CSVESRGTNTEAFF. The chain combines TRBV29-1 with TRBJ1-1; possible D gene TRBD1, 5 bases. V dropped 6 bases and J dropped 1 base, with 15 bases sitting between them. The CDR3 length is 14 residues. Looked up from germline, CDR1 is SQVTM and CDR2 is ANQGSEA.

The chain couples TRBV7-2 to TRBJ1-5, with a weak D call TRBD1 (5 bases). CDR1 is SGHTA and CDR2 is FQGNSA in the germline V gene. The CDR3 totals 12 residues. V was pared by 4 bases and J by 7 bases, with 8 bases between. The CDR3 sequence is CASSSQEQPQHF. CDR3 nucleotide sequence: TGTGCCAGCAGCTCACAGGAGCAGCCCCAGCATTTT.

This clonotype was counted a single time. The V call is TRBV11-3, the J call TRBJ2-5; D ambiguous. This CDR3 region has 13 residues. The ends were cut back, 5 bases at V and 5 bases at J, with 12 bases in the middle. Germline V CDR1 and CDR2: SGHNT, YENEEA. Here the CDR3 reads CASSPIPRETQYF. The CDR3 region has the DNA TGTGCCAGCAGCCCCATCCCACGGGAGACCCAGTACTTC.

The chain carries TRBV29-1 and TRBJ2-7; TRBD1 matches at 7 bases. CDR3 length: 15 residues. V shed 6 bases, J shed 3 bases, and the junction held 14 bases outside the gene matches. The germline CDR1 and CDR2 sequences are SQVTM and ANQGSEA. The CDR3 region is CSVLTYRQGNYEQYF. CDR3 bases: TGCAGCGTCCTAACGTACCGACAGGGAAACTACGAGCAGTACTTC.

The chain links TRBV28 to TRBJ1-1; no firm D call. CDR1 MDHEN and CDR2 SYDVKM come from the germline V gene. V gave up 4 bases and J gave up 1 base, with 7 bases separating them. The CDR3 length is 13 residues. The CDR3 loop reads CASSWNGNTEAFF. CDR3 DNA sequence: TGTGCCAGCAGTTGGAACGGGAACACTGAAGCTTTCTTT.

This clonotype came up a few times. The gene calls are TRBV7-7 and TRBJ2-2; TRBD2 agrees at 11 bases. Germline V gives CDR1 SSHAT, CDR2 FNYEAQ (reference sequence). Germline trimming cut 0 bases from V and 4 bases from J; bases unmatched to any gene: 1. This CDR3 contains 16 residues. Here the CDR3 DNA reads TGTGCCAGCAGCTTAGCCGGGACTAGCGGCACCGGGGAGCTGTTTTTT. Its protein is CASSLAGTSGTGELFF.

The V and J genes are TRBV9 and TRBJ2-5; 12 nucleotides line up with TRBD2. The trim removed 3 bases at V and 2 bases at J, leaving 8 bases unmatched. This CDR3 has 17 residues. Germline V gives CDR1 SGDLS, CDR2 YYNGEE. The CDR3 DNA is TGTGCCAGCAGCGCCGGACTAGCGGGGCTCAGACAAGAGACCCAGTACTTC. This sequence encodes CASSAGLAGLRQETQYF.

This clonotype was recorded a few times. This chain links TRBV7-9 with TRBJ2-7; D is possibly TRBD2 (6 bases). Germline V CDR1 and CDR2: SEHNR, FQNEAQ (reference sequence). With 2 bases removed from V and 2 bases from J, the gap between germline ends came to 13 bases. The CDR3 consists of 15 residues. CDR3 DNA: TGTGCCAGCAGCTTAACGTCTAGCGACCCCTACGAGCAGTACTTC. It translates to CASSLTSSDPYEQYF.

This clonotype was found a few times. The chain uses TRBV4-3 and TRBJ2-7; D is unclear. The CDR3 covers 14 residues. V lost 0 bases and J 3 bases, leaving 9 bases between the germline ends. Germline V gene lookup returns CDR1 LGHNA and CDR2 YSLEER. CDR3 sequence (DNA): TGCGCCAGCAGCCAAGATCCCCGCGGCTACGAGCAGTACTTC. It is translated as CASSQDPRGYEQYF.

The V call is TRBV20-1, the J call TRBJ1-2; 7 bases fit TRBD1. The CDR3 covers 14 residues. The trim removed 2 bases at V and 8 bases at J, leaving 11 bases unmatched. The germline V gene encodes CDR1 DFQATT and CDR2 SNEGSKA (reference sequence). This CDR3 is CSARQQGSPDGYTF. The CDR3 DNA sequence: TGCAGTGCTAGACAACAGGGGTCCCCCGACGGCTACACCTTC.

This clonotype was seen many times. This chain connects TRBV11-1 to TRBJ2-1; 10 nucleotides agree with TRBD2. The V gene's germline CDR1 is SGHAT and CDR2 FQDESV (reference sequence). V lost 8 bases to trimming and J lost 12 bases; unmatched junction nucleotides: 22. This CDR3 has 17 residues. The CDR3 coding sequence is TGTGCCAGCTCAGACAGGGGCGGGTCTAGCGGGAGAGAAGGGCAGTTCTTC. Protein: CASSDRGGSSGREGQFF.

This clonotype was found a few times. The V gene is TRBV2, the J gene TRBJ2-3; no firm D call. The germline gives CDR1 SNHLY, CDR2 FYNNEI. V shed 5 bases and J shed 2 bases, with 11 bases lying between them. The CDR3 extends over 14 amino acids. CDR3 coding DNA: TGTGCCAGCAGTTTCCTGGCCCCCACAGATACGCAGTATTTT. The encoded protein is CASSFLAPTDTQYF.

This clonotype was counted a few times. This rearrangement joins TRBV6-5 to TRBJ2-5, with D maybe TRBD2 (6 bases). Germline V CDR1 and CDR2: MNHEY, SVGAGI. V was cut by 2 bases and J by 2 bases, with 21 bases left in between. The CDR3 has 18 residues. In DNA, the CDR3 is TGTGCCAGCAGTTACGTGGCAGGGAGGAATTCTGATCAAGAGACCCAGTACTTC. Protein product: CASSYVAGRNSDQETQYF.

This clonotype was recorded only once. The chain combines TRBV2 with TRBJ2-7; D is unresolved. V shed 5 bases and J shed 6 bases, with 14 bases lying between them. The length of the CDR3 is 13 residues. Looked up from germline, CDR1 is SNHLY and CDR2 is FYNNEI. The DNA of the CDR3 is TGTGCCAGCAGTTGGGTGGATAGTTCCGAGCAGTACTTC. Protein sequence: CASSWVDSSEQYF.

This clonotype was picked up a small number of times. V and J are TRBV5-1 and TRBJ2-1; 14 bases agree with TRBD2. In germline, CDR1 is SGHRS, CDR2 YFSETQ. CDR3 length: 15 amino acids. Trimming took 4 bases from V and 8 from J; bases not matched to a gene: 5. In DNA form, the CDR3 reads TGCGCCAGCAGCCACGGGACTAGCGGGAGTGATGAGCAGTTCTTC. As protein: CASSHGTSGSDEQFF.

This clonotype has more than one count but fewer than ten. The V call is TRBV12-3 or TRBV12-4, the J call TRBJ2-1, with TRBD2 matching over 11 bases. This CDR3 comprises 15 residues. V was pared by 5 bases and J by 2 bases, with 2 bases of the junction left unmatched. Here the CDR3 reads CASSVLAGAYNEQFF. The DNA for the CDR3 is TGTGCCAGCAGTGTACTAGCGGGAGCCTACAATGAGCAGTTCTTC.

The table lists this clonotype with a few counts. CDR3 bases: TGCGCCAGCAGCCAACCCAGAGGAGGGGTGCATGAGCAGTTCTTC. Encoded protein: CASSQPRGGVHEQFF. This chain uses TRBV4-1 with TRBJ2-1; the D gene is possibly TRBD2 (6 bases). The CDR3 is 15 amino acids. V lost 2 bases, J lost 8 bases, and 16 bases lay in between. Germline values: CDR1 MGHRA, CDR2 YSYEKL.

The rearrangement uses TRBV7-2 and TRBJ1-1; TRBD1 is a possible D gene (5 bases). Deletions cut 3 bases from V and 10 bases from J, with 15 bases between. This CDR3 has 13 amino acids. The germline V gene has CDR1 SGHTA and CDR2 FQGNSA. As DNA, the CDR3 is TGTGCCAGCAGCTTGGGACTCACCTGGGGAGCTTTCTTT. This codes for CASSLGLTWGAFF. Full variable domain (rest looked up from reference TRBV7-2 and TRBJ1-1): GAGVSQSPSNKVTEKGKDVELRCDPISGHTALYWYRQSLGQGLEFLIYFQGNSAPDKSGLPSDRFSAERTGGSVSTLTIQRTQQEDSAVYLCASSLGLTWGAFFGQGTRLTVV.

This chain joins TRBV6-5 and TRBJ2-7, with 7 bases matching TRBD2. CDR3 length: 15 amino acids. J was trimmed by 5 bases and V by 2 bases; bases with no gene match: 9. Germline V gives CDR1 MNHEY, CDR2 SVGAGI. CDR3 coding DNA: TGTGCCAGCAGTTACAGTCGCGGGAGAACGAACGAGCAGTACTTC. Translation gives CASSYSRGRTNEQYF.

The chain links TRBV7-2 to TRBJ2-1, with D uncertain. CDR1 is SGHTA and CDR2 is FQGNSA in the germline V gene. The V end was cut by 4 bases, the J end by 0 bases, with 10 bases between. The CDR3 contains 15 residues. The CDR3 loop is CASSSVRGSYNEQFF. As DNA, the CDR3 is TGTGCCAGCAGCTCCGTGCGCGGCTCCTACAATGAGCAGTTCTTC.

The rearrangement joins TRBV7-2 to TRBJ1-4; no clear D. Trimming shortened V by 1 base and J by 5 bases, and 11 bases separated the two germline ends. This CDR3 has 15 amino acids. Germline CDR1 is SGHTA and CDR2 is FQGNSA. The CDR3, as DNA: TGTGCCAGCAGCTTAGTTGAGGGAGGGAATGAAAAACTGTTTTTT. This sequence encodes CASSLVEGGNEKLFF.

In its sample, this clonotype was seen many times. The CDR3 region is CASSFVAGTDTQYF. The DNA of the CDR3 is TGTGCCAGCAGTTTTGTAGCGGGCACAGATACGCAGTATTTT. The chain uses TRBV28 and TRBJ2-3, with D perhaps matching TRBD2 (6 bases). The germline V gene has CDR1 MDHEN and CDR2 SYDVKM. Trimming removed 3 bases at V and 1 base at J, with 8 bases between. This CDR3 is 14 amino acids long.

This clonotype has at least ten counts. CDR3 sequence reads: CASSYPPLARATYEQYF. The CDR3 DNA is TGTGCCAGCAGTTACCCCCCCCTAGCGCGTGCTACCTACGAGCAGTACTTC. V and J are TRBV28 and TRBJ2-7; D is perhaps TRBD2 (6 bases). Trimming stripped 4 bases from V and 2 bases from J, with 21 bases between. Germline values: CDR1 MDHEN, CDR2 SYDVKM. The CDR3 is made up of 17 amino acids.

V and J are TRBV7-2 and TRBJ1-4; D not certain. CDR3 length: 16 residues. Germline CDR1 reads SGHTA; CDR2 reads FQGNSA. V was cut by 1 base and J by 8 bases, with 17 bases left in between. The CDR3 sequence: CASSLGRGAIVEKLFF. DNA for the CDR3: TGTGCCAGCAGCTTAGGTAGAGGAGCGATCGTCGAAAAACTGTTTTTT. Supplemented by reference TRBV7-2 and TRBJ1-4, the full variable domain reads GAGVSQSPSNKVTEKGKDVELRCDPISGHTALYWYRQSLGQGLEFLIYFQGNSAPDKSGLPSDRFSAERTGGSVSTLTIQRTQQEDSAVYLCASSLGRGAIVEKLFFGSGTQLSVL.